Sequencing of this T cell receptor (beta chain) was carried out in a study of T cell responses to AZD1222 COVID-19 vaccine. General observations from the study: The donor cohort was predominantly white British with a female majority, and clonal diversity may have been underestimated. Unmutated variant regions are reportedly targeted by nearly half of spike-specific TCRs. The repertoires were collected only after the peak T cell response. Dominant at 160-218 and 743-854, vaccine-associated CD4 TCRs also spanned spike.

TCRdb's copy holds only in-frame clones and misses some; the assay was immunoSEQ multiplex PCR. The sample lists 150,000 to 200,000 clones, more than 80% occurring once. V gave up 4 bases and J gave up 5 bases; unmatched junction bases: 6. CDR1 SGHRS and CDR2 YFSETQ come from the germline V gene. The CDR3 is 14 amino acids. This clone has just one count. Its antigen remains unidentified. This rearrangement joins TRBV5-1 to TRBJ1-2; 9 bases align to TRBD1. This specimen was peripheral blood, taken on day 0 of AZD1222 vaccination. This receptor was obtained from an adult in good health. CDR3 protein: CASSSSGQGYGYTF. In DNA form, the CDR3 reads TGCGCCAGCAGCAGCTCCGGACAGGGGTATGGCTACACCTTC.